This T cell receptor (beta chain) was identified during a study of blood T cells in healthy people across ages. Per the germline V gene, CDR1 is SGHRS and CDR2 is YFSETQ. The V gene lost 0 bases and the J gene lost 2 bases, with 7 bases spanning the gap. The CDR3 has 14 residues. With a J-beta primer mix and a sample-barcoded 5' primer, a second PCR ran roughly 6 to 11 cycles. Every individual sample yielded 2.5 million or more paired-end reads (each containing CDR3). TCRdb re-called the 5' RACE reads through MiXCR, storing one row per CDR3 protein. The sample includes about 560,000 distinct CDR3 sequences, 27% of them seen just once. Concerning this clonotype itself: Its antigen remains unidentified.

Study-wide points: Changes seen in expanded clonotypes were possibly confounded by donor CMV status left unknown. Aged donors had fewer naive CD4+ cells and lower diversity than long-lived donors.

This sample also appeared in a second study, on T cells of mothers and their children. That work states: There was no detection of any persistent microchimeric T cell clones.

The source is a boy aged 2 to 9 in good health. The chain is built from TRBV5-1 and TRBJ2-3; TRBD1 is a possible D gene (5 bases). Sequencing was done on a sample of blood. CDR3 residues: CASSLGQNTDTQYF. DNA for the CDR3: TGCGCCAGCAGCTTGGGACAGAACACAGATACGCAGTATTTT.